Presented here are 21 T cell receptor beta chains from one specimen sequenced in a study of CD8 T cells in ankylosing spondylitis. MiXCR was run by TCRdb on the 5' RACE reads, yielding one entry per CDR3 protein. The table includes a few hundred thousand distinct CDR3 sequences, roughly 8% detected once. Whole-study results and caveats: Several highly homologous variants formed a TCR beta motif that appeared characteristic of ankylosing spondylitis blood.

Which antigens these TCRs recognize remains unknown. Material for sequencing was blood, either unsorted or a sorted T cell fraction (not recorded which). The origin of the receptors is a male donor with ankylosing spondylitis.

In this sample, this clonotype turned up a few times. The V and J genes are TRBV7-9 and TRBJ2-1, with 7 bases lining up with TRBD2. Per germline, CDR1 SEHNR and CDR2 FQNEAQ (reference sequence). The V and J ends lost 6 bases and 7 bases, in that order; junction bases with no gene match: 3. The CDR3 has 12 amino acids. CDR3 region: CASRELANEQFF. CDR3 coding DNA: TGTGCCAGCAGAGAACTAGCGAATGAGCAGTTCTTC.

The chain links TRBV20-1 to TRBJ2-2; 7 bases match TRBD1. CDR3 size: 16 residues. J was trimmed by 3 bases and V by 0 bases; bases with no gene match: 7. CDR1 DFQATT and CDR2 SNEGSKA come from the germline V gene (reference sequence). The CDR3 is CSARDLRQGYTGELFF. The CDR3 nucleotides read TGCAGTGCTAGAGACCTTCGACAGGGATACACCGGGGAGCTGTTTTTT.

The rearrangement links TRBV7-2 to TRBJ1-2, with a tentative D call TRBD1 (6 bases). This CDR3 comprises 15 residues. Germline assignment: CDR1 SGHTA and CDR2 FQGNSA. Trimming stripped 1 base from V and 4 bases from J, with 13 bases between. The CDR3 DNA is TGTGCCAGCAGCTTAGTCGGGGGCGCGGGCTATGGCTACACCTTC. It translates to CASSLVGGAGYGYTF.

The chain combines TRBV7-6 with TRBJ2-7, with 9 bases fitting TRBD2. The CDR3 has 14 residues. From germline, CDR1 is SGHVS and CDR2 FNYEAQ. Unmatched junction bases numbered 4, after V lost 4 bases and J lost 3 bases. The CDR3 sequence is CASSSSSGNYEQYF. In DNA form, the CDR3 reads TGTGCCAGCAGCTCCTCTAGCGGGAACTACGAGCAGTACTTC.

This clonotype turned up a few times. The chain combines TRBV4-1 with TRBJ2-3, with unresolved D. CDR3 size: 14 residues. V was shortened by 6 bases and J by 0 bases, with 10 bases between the two germline ends. CDR1 is MGHRA, CDR2 YSYEKL, per germline. The CDR3 sequence: CASRAATSTDTQYF. DNA of the CDR3: TGCGCCAGCAGGGCAGCGACTAGCACAGATACGCAGTATTTT.

This clonotype was seen a single time. The chain is built from TRBV5-5 and TRBJ2-3; 8 nucleotides agree with TRBD1. CDR3 length equals 15 residues. The ends lost 4 bases at V and 1 base at J; junction bases unmatched: 5. Germline loops: CDR1 SGHKS, CDR2 YYEKEE (reference sequence). CDR3 region: CASSRGQGRTDTQYF. For the CDR3, the DNA is TGTGCCAGCAGCAGAGGACAGGGCCGCACAGATACGCAGTATTTT.

A few counts support this clonotype. This sequence joins TRBV6-1 and TRBJ1-1; 7 nucleotides agree with TRBD1. This CDR3 spans 16 amino acids. Losses at the gene ends were 7 bases for V and 0 bases for J; bases not matched to a gene: 11. CDR1 is MNHNS and CDR2 is SASEGT in the germline V gene. The CDR3 is CASTRGLGGMNTEAFF. CDR3 nucleotides: TGTGCCAGCACAAGGGGGCTCGGAGGAATGAACACTGAAGCTTTCTTT.

This clonotype came up a few times. This rearrangement joins TRBV10-3 to TRBJ2-5; D is possibly TRBD1 (6 bases). Germline assignment: CDR1 ENHRY and CDR2 SYGVKD. V was cut by 4 bases and J by 4 bases, with 7 bases left in between. The CDR3 has 12 amino acids. CDR3 nucleotides: TGTGCCATCAGTGCCAGGGGAGAGACCCAGTACTTC. Translating it yields CAISARGETQYF.

This clonotype has a handful of counts. V gene TRBV12-3 or TRBV12-4 combines with J gene TRBJ2-6; TRBD1 is a possible D gene (5 bases). Trimming removed 8 bases at V and 2 bases at J, with 10 bases between. CDR3 length: 14 residues. CDR3 in amino acids: CASLGAAGANVLTF. The DNA for the CDR3 is TGTGCCAGCCTTGGGGCAGCTGGGGCCAACGTCCTGACTTTC.

The chain has TRBV5-1 and TRBJ2-5, with 8 bases aligning to TRBD1. This CDR3 is built from 14 residues. The junction had 7 bases not matched to a gene; V was cut back by 5 bases and J by 4 bases. Germline CDR1 is SGHRS and CDR2 is YFSETQ. CDR3 in amino acids: CASSWQGARETQYF. In nucleotides, the CDR3 is TGCGCCAGCAGTTGGCAGGGGGCTCGAGAGACCCAGTACTTC.

This clonotype was found a few times. CDR3 bases: TGTGCCAGCAGTTCTCCTGCGGGACAGGGGTCCGGGGAGCTGTTTTTT. It codes for CASSSPAGQGSGELFF. V gene TRBV6-5 combines with J gene TRBJ2-2, with 10 bases lining up with TRBD1. CDR1 is MNHEY, CDR2 SVGAGI, per germline. CDR3 length: 16 residues. With V trimmed by 4 bases and J by 6 bases, 8 bases remained unmatched.

CDR3 sequence: CASSLVSGSDNEQFF. The CDR3 DNA reads as TGTGCCAGCAGCTTAGTCAGCGGGAGTGACAATGAGCAGTTCTTC. V and J are TRBV7-2 and TRBJ2-1, with TRBD2 identical over 8 bases. The CDR3 length is 15 residues. After removal of 1 base from V and 5 bases from J, the junction contained 4 bases not matched to a gene. From germline, CDR1 is SGHTA and CDR2 FQGNSA.

This clonotype was found a few times. J is TRBJ2-7 and V is TRBV7-2; TRBD2 matches at 9 bases. This CDR3 contains 14 residues. V lost 7 bases, J lost 7 bases, and 11 bases stayed unmatched. Germline-derived CDR1 and CDR2 are SGHTA and FQGNSA. The CDR3 region has the DNA TGTGCCAGCACCCCGGGACTAGCCTTTAGGGAGCAGTACTTC. It translates to CASTPGLAFREQYF.

Only a few counts were recorded for this clonotype. J is TRBJ1-2 and V is TRBV10-3; no clear D. The CDR3 is 12 amino acids. The ends were cut back, 4 bases at V and 8 bases at J, with 11 bases in the middle. Germline CDR1 is ENHRY and CDR2 is SYGVKD. CDR3 sequence reads: CAISATEQGYTF. CDR3 in DNA: TGTGCCATCAGTGCAACCGAGCAAGGCTACACCTTC.

The chain has TRBV5-1 and TRBJ2-5; D not certain. Germline V gene lookup returns CDR1 SGHRS and CDR2 YFSETQ. V was pared by 2 bases and J by 5 bases, with 10 bases between. The CDR3 runs 13 residues. Written as DNA, the CDR3 is TGCGCCAGCAGCTTTAGGGTTGAGGAGACCCAGTACTTC. This codes for CASSFRVEETQYF.

Many counts were recorded for this clonotype. This chain links TRBV7-2 with TRBJ2-3; D remains unclear. Trimming removed 6 bases from V and 6 bases from J, with 7 bases in between. The CDR3 sequence is 11 residues long. Germline-derived CDR1 and CDR2 are SGHTA and FQGNSA. The chain's CDR3 is CASSFIDTQYF. CDR3 DNA sequence: TGTGCCAGCAGTTTTATCGATACGCAGTATTTT.

V gene TRBV5-1 combines with J gene TRBJ2-3; D ambiguous. This CDR3 is 13 amino acids long. The ends were cut back, 5 bases at V and 6 bases at J, with 13 bases in the middle. Germline loops: CDR1 SGHRS, CDR2 YFSETQ. The CDR3 bases are TGCGCCAGCAGAGGAATCGAAGGGGATACGCAGTATTTT. This translates into CASRGIEGDTQYF. Drawing the rest from reference TRBV5-1 and TRBJ2-3, the complete variable domain is KAGVTQTPRYLIKTRGQQVTLSCSPISGHRSVSWYQQTPGQGLQFLFEYFSETQRNKGNFPGRFSGRQFSNSRSEMNVSTLELGDSALYLCASRGIEGDTQYFGPGTRLTVL.

The chain uses TRBV5-8 and TRBJ2-2, with D perhaps TRBD1 (6 bases). Trimming removed 2 bases at V and 7 bases at J, with 12 bases between. Germline CDR1 reads SGHTS; CDR2 reads YDEGEE. CDR3 length: 14 amino acids. CDR3 residues: CASSFLRGSGELFF. The CDR3 DNA reads as TGTGCCAGCAGCTTCCTCAGGGGTAGCGGGGAGCTGTTTTTT.

Ten or more counts support this clonotype. This chain connects TRBV29-1 to TRBJ2-1, with 13 positions matching TRBD2. CDR3 length: 16 residues. The V gene's germline CDR1 is SQVTM and CDR2 ANQGSEA. Trimming took 6 bases from V and 8 from J; bases not matched to a gene: 13. Here the CDR3 DNA reads TGCAGCGTCGATCAACCGGGACTAGCGGGAAGGTATGAGCAGTTCTTC. Amino acid sequence: CSVDQPGLAGRYEQFF.

V and J are TRBV20-1 and TRBJ2-7; 7 bases line up with TRBD1. CDR1 and CDR2 from the germline V gene are DFQATT and SNEGSKA (reference sequence). The CDR3 extends over 15 amino acids. The ends lost 3 bases at V and 1 base at J; junction bases unmatched: 9. CDR3 DNA: TGCAGTGCTAGGAAGGGACAGATAAATTCCTACGAGCAGTACTTC. The encoded protein is CSARKGQINSYEQYF.

This clonotype was seen a handful of times. The genes are TRBV6-2 or TRBV6-3 and TRBJ2-1; TRBD1 matches 9 bases. This CDR3 is 18 amino acids long. Germline V gene data show CDR1 as MNHEY and CDR2 as SVGEGT. Trimming cost V 0 bases and J 6 bases; bases outside gene matches: 12. CDR3 amino acids: CASSYSRPNRGLGNEQFF. In DNA form, the CDR3 reads TGTGCCAGCAGTTACTCGAGACCGAACAGGGGGCTCGGCAATGAGCAGTTCTTC.